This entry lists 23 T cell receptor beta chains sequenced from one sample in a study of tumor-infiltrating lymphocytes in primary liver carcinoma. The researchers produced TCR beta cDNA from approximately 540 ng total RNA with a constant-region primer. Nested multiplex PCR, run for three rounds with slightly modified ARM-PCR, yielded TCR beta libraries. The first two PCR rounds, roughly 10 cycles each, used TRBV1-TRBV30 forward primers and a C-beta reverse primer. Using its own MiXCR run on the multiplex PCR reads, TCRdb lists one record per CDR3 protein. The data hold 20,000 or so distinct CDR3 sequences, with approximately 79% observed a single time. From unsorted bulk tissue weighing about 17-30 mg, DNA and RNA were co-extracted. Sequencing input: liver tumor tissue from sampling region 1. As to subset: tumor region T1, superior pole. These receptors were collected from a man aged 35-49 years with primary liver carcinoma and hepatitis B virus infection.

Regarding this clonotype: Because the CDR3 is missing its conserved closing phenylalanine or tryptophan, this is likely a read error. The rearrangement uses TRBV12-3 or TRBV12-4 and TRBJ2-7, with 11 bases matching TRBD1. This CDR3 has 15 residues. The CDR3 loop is CDSSMGTGGSHEQYL. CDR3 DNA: TGCGACAGCAGTATGGGGACAGGGGGGTCCCACGAGCAGTACTTA.

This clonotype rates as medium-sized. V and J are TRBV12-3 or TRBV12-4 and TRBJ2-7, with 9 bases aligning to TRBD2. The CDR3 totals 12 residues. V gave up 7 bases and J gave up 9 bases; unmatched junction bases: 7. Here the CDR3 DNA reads TGTGCCAGCACAGCGGGAGGCAGTGTGCAGTACTTC. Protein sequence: CASTAGGSVQYF.

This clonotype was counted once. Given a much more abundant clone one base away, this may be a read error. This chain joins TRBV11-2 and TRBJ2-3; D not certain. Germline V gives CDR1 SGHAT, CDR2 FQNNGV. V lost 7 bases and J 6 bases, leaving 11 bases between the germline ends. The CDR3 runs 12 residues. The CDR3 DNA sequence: TGTGCCAGCACCTCCTATTCGGATACGCAGTATTTT. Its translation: CASTSYSDTQYF.

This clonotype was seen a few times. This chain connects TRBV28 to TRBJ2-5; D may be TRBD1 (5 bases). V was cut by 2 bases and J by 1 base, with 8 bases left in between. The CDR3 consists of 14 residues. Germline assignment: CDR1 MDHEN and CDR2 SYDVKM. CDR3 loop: CASSLLRGQETQYF. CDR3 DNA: TGTGCCAGCAGTTTACTTAGGGGCCAAGAGACCCAGTACTTC.

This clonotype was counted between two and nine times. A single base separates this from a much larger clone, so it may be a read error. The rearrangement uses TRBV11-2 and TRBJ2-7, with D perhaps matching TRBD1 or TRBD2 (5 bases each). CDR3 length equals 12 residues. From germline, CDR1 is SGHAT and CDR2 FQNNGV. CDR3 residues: CTSMGVSYEQYF. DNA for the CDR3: TGTACCAGCATGGGGGTATCCTACGAGCAGTACTTC.

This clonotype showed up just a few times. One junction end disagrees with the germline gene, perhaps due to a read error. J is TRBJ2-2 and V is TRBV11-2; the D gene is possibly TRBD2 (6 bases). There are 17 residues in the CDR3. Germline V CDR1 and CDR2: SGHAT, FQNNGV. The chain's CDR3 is CASSSALGGANTEELFF. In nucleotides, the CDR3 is TGTGCCAGTAGCTCAGCATTGGGAGGAGCGAACACCGAGGAGCTGTTTTTT.

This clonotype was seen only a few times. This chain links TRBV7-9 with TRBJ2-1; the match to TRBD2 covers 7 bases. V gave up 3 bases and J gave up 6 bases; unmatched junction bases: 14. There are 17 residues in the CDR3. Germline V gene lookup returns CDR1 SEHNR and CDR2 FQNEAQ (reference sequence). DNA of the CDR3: TGTGCCAGCAGCTTCGGGGGAGGGCTCCAATCCATCAATGAGCAGTTCTTC. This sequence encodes CASSFGGGLQSINEQFF.

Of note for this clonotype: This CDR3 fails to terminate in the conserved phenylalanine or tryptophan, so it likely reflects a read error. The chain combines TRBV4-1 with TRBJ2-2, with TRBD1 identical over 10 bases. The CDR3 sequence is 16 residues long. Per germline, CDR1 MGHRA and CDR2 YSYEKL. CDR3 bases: TGCTCCAACAACGACCTGGACAGGGGGTTAACCGGGGAGCTGTTTATT. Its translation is CSNNDLDRGLTGELFI.

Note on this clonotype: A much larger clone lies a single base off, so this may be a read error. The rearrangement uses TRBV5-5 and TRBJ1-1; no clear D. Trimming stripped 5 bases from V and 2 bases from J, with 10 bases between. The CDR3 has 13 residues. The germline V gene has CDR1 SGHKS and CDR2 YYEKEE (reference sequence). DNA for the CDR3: TGTGCCAGCAGACGGGAGTTCAACACTGAAGCTTTCTTT. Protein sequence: CASRREFNTEAFF.

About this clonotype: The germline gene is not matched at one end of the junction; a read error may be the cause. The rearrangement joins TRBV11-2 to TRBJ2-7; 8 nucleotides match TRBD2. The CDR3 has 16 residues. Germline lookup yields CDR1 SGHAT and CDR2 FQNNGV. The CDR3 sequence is CVSSLDGLSGKYEQYF. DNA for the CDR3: TGTGTCAGCAGCTTAGATGGGCTTAGCGGGAAGTACGAACAGTACTTC.

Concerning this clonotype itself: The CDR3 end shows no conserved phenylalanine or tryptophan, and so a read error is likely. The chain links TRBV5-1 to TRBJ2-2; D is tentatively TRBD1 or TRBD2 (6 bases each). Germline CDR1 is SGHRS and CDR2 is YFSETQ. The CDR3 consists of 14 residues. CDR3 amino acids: CASSLATGAGELFV. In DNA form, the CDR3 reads TGCGCCAGCAGCTTGGCCACGGGGGCCGGCGAGCTGTTTGTT.

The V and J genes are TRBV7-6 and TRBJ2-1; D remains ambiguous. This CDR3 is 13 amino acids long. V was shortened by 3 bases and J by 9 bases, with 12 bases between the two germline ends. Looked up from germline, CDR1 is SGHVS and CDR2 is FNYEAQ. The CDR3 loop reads CASSFGEIGEQFF. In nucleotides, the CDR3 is TGTGCCAGCAGCTTTGGGGAAATAGGTGAGCAGTTCTTC.

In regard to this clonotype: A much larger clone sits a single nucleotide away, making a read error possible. The DNA of the CDR3 is TGTACCAGCAGCTTAGAATCCAAGGGGACCCAGTACTTC. It yields the protein CTSSLESKGTQYF. This rearrangement joins TRBV11-2 to TRBJ2-5; D not resolved. This CDR3 spans 13 amino acids. Germline assignment: CDR1 SGHAT and CDR2 FQNNGV. The whole variable domain, remainder taken from reference TRBV11-2 and TRBJ2-5, is EAGVAQSPRYKIIEKRQSVAFWCNPISGHATLYWYQQILGQGPKLLIQFQNNGVVDDSQLPKDRFSAERLKGVDSTLKIQPAKLEDSAVYLCTSSLESKGTQYFGPGTRLLVL.

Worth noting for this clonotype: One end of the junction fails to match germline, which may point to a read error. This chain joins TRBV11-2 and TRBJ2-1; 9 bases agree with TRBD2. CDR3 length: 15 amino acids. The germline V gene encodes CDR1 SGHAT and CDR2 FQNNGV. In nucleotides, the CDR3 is TGTGTCAGCAGCCCCCGGCGGGAGGGACTGGGTGAGCAGTTCTTC. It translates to CVSSPRREGLGEQFF.

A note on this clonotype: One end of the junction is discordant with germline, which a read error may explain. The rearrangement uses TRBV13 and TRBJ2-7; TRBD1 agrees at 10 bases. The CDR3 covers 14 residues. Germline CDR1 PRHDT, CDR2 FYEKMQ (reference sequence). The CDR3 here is CANSSDRGSYEQYF. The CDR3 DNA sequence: TGTGCCAACAGCTCGGACAGGGGGTCCTACGAACAGTACTTC.

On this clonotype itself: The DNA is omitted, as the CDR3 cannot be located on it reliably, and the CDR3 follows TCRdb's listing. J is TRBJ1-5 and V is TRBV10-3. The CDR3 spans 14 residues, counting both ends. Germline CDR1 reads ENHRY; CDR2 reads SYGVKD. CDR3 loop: CAVSEYECDHPQHF.

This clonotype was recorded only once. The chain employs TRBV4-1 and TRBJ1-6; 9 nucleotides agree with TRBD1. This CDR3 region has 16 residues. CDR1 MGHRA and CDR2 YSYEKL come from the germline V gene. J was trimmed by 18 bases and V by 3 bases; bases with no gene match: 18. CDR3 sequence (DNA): TGCGCCAGCAGCCACCGCCTACAGGGGGCGGATTCACCTCGCCACTTT. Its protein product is CASSHRLQGADSPRHF.

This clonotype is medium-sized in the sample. The CDR3 sequence: CASRAGTYNEQFF. In DNA, the CDR3 is TGCGCCAGCAGGGCCGGGACTTACAATGAGCAGTTCTTC. This rearrangement joins TRBV4-1 to TRBJ2-1; possible D gene TRBD2, 6 bases. V was clipped by 6 bases and J by 4 bases, with 10 bases between them. Germline assignment: CDR1 MGHRA and CDR2 YSYEKL. This CDR3 comprises 13 residues.

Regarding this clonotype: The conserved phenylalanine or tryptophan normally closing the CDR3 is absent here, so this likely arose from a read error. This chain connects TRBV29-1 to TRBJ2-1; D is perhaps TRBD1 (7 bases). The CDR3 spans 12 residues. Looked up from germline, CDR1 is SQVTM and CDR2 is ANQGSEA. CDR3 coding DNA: TGCGGCCTCCGACAGGGAGGTAATGAGCAGTTCTCC. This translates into CGLRQGGNEQFS.

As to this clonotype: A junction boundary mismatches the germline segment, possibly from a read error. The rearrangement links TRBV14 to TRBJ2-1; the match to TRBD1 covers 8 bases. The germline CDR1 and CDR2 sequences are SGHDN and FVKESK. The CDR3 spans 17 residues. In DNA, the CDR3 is TGTGTCAGCAGCCGATCGACAGGGGCCGGGTCCTACAACGAGCAGTTCTTC. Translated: CVSSRSTGAGSYNEQFF.

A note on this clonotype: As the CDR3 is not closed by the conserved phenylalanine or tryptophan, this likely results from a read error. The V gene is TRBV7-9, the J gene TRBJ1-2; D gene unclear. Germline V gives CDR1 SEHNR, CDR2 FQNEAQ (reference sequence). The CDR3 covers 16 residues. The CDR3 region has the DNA TGTGCCAGCAGCCTCGAGGGCAGGCTGTCCCAGTATGGTTACACCCTC. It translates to CASSLEGRLSQYGYTL.

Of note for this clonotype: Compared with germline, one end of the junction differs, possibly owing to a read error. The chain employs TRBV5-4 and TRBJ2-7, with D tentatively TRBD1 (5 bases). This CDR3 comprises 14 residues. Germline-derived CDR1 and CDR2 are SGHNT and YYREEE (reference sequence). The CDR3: CASSWGYRPYEQYF. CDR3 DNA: TGTGCTAGCAGTTGGGGCTACAGACCCTACGAGCAGTACTTC.

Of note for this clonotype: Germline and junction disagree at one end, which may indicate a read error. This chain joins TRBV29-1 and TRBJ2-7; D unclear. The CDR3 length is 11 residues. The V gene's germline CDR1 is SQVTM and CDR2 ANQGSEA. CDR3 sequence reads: CSIEVFDEQYF. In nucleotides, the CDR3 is TGCAGCATTGAAGTGTTCGACGAGCAGTACTTC.